This paragraph reports one TCR beta chain. Other DNA sequences within the sample encode an identical CDR3. The V gene's germline CDR1 is LGHDT and CDR2 YNNKEL (reference sequence). The V end was cut by 1 base, the J end by 4 bases, with 10 bases between. The CDR3 has 14 amino acids. The record originates from a study of blood T cell repertoires in COVID-19. Only in-frame clones appear in the TCRdb table, and some are missing; sequencing was by immunoSEQ multiplex PCR. The profile shows a few hundred thousand clones, over 75% of them singletons. Sequenced material: PBMCs or T cells enriched from blood (not recorded which). This sequence was found in a woman aged 30 to 39 who had recovered from COVID-19. The gene calls are TRBV3-1 (or the pseudogene TRBV3-2) and TRBJ1-1, with D uncertain. Here the CDR3 DNA reads TGTGCCAGCAGCCAAGTGGGAGGAGGCACTGAAGCTTTCTTT. This encodes CASSQVGGGTEAFF.